This T cell receptor beta chain was identified in a study of shared clonotypes between healthy human individuals. The ends lost 8 bases at V and 8 bases at J; junction bases unmatched: 11. This CDR3 has 13 residues. The V gene's germline CDR1 is MDHEN and CDR2 SYDVKM. Produced via immunoSEQ multiplex PCR; TCRdb's table is partial and in-frame only. The profile covers more than 2,000,000 clones, with over 85% appearing a single time and under 0.15% taken by the ten largest. The chain uses TRBV28 and TRBJ1-2; 7 positions agree with TRBD1. The sequence was collected from a man between 18 and 29 years old in good health. Material for sequencing was naive CD4+ T cells sorted from blood. The subset denotes: CD45RA+ positively selected. CDR3 in DNA: TGTGCCAGCGGTCAGGGGGATGTAGGAGGCTACACCTTC. This codes for CASGQGDVGGYTF.